The next 7 T cell receptor beta chains were all read from a single sample in a study of radiotherapy plus CTLA-4 blockade in lung cancer. Generated by immunoSEQ multiplex PCR, the TCRdb table keeps only in-frame clones and is missing some. The data hold some 73,000 clones, with roughly 79% observed a single time. The sample consisted of peripheral blood, taken from a patient treated with radiotherapy plus ipilimumab. These receptors all come from a human donor with non-small cell lung cancer whose response to radiotherapy plus ipilimumab could not be evaluated. Some clones in this sample may be carry-over from other donors' samples.

V is TRBV20-1 and J is TRBJ1-1; no reliable D call. V was shortened by 6 bases and J by 0 bases, with 5 bases between the two germline ends. CDR1 is DFQATT and CDR2 is SNEGSKA in the germline V gene (reference sequence). CDR3 length: 11 residues. The CDR3 spells CSASMNTEAFF. The CDR3 DNA sequence: TGCAGTGCCTCTATGAACACTGAAGCTTTCTTT.

This clone was observed a single time. The chain uses TRBV9 and TRBJ2-1; tentative D call: TRBD1 (5 bases). CDR1 and CDR2 (germline): SGDLS, YYNGEE. This CDR3 has 15 residues. V lost 3 bases, J lost 6 bases, and 16 bases lay in between. As DNA, the CDR3 is TGTGCCAGCAGCGAAACAGGTTCTATCATCAATGAGCAGTTCTTC. Protein: CASSETGSIINEQFF.

CDR3 nucleotide sequence: TGTGCCAGCAGCTTCACAGGGGGGCTCTATGGCTACACCTTC. This translates into CASSFTGGLYGYTF. V gene TRBV5-4 combines with J gene TRBJ1-2, with TRBD1 matching 8 bases. V trimming: 2 bases; J trimming: 4 bases; junction bases outside the gene matches: 4. This CDR3 comprises 14 residues. The germline CDR1 and CDR2 sequences are SGHNT and YYREEE (reference sequence).

This chain uses TRBV27 with TRBJ1-2, with D perhaps TRBD1 (6 bases). The V end lost 5 bases, the J end lost 6 bases, and 10 bases lay between the germline ends. The CDR3 runs 12 residues. Germline CDR1 MNHEY, CDR2 SMNVEV (reference sequence). The CDR3 DNA follows: TGTGCCAGCAGTGTTTACAGGGATGGCTACACCTTC. As protein: CASSVYRDGYTF.

About this clone itself: The junction shows a germline mismatch at one end, possibly a read error. The chain links TRBV5-4 to TRBJ2-7; TRBD1 aligns across 7 bases. The CDR3 runs 15 residues. Germline CDR1 is SGHNT and CDR2 is YYREEE (reference sequence). CDR3 DNA: TGCGCCAGCAGCCAACGGGACAGTCGTTTGGGCGAGCAGTACTTC. Its protein is CASSQRDSRLGEQYF.

This sequence joins TRBV2 and TRBJ1-3, with a tentative D call TRBD1 (6 bases). This CDR3 comprises 15 residues. Germline CDR1 is SNHLY and CDR2 is FYNNEI. Trimming removed 1 base at V and 7 bases at J, with 14 bases between. CDR3: CASSEGGPRWNTIYF. CDR3 in DNA: TGTGCCAGCAGTGAAGGGGGGCCTAGGTGGAACACCATATATTTT.

The chain couples TRBV5-1 to TRBJ1-1, with TRBD1 matching 7 bases. The germline V gene has CDR1 SGHRS and CDR2 YFSETQ. The V gene end was trimmed by 2 bases and the J gene end by 7 bases; junction bases not matched to a gene: 5. This CDR3 comprises 13 residues. CDR3 residues: CASSFEGAFEAFF. DNA of the CDR3: TGCGCCAGCAGCTTTGAGGGGGCGTTTGAAGCTTTCTTT.